A selection of T cell receptor beta chains follows, all from one sample in a study of technical replicates of blood from several donors. The method was immunoSEQ multiplex PCR; TCRdb's version includes in-frame clones alone and lacks a portion of them. The data show around 100,000 clones, about 95% seen once. Sequencing was performed on T cells isolated from PBMCs. Receptors originate from a human donor in good health. Both conserved end residues are part of each CDR3. The order of the fields is D gene, V gene, CDR3 length, clone size, J gene, CDR3 DNA, CDR3 protein. D genes are given only for firm matches. A clone size is listed for some rows: how often the clone was seen (once, few, many), or a class if it is expanded.

>TRBD2|TRBV10-3|14|NA|TRBJ2-5
TGTGCCATCAGTCGGGAGGGCCTTACAGAGACCCAGTACTTC
CAISREGLTETQYF
>TRBD2|TRBV2|20|NA|TRBJ2-1
TGTGCCAGCAGTACAACTAGCGGGAGTAGTAGGGCTAACTCCTACAATGAGCAGTTCTTC
CASSTTSGSSRANSYNEQFF
>NA|TRBV7-9|16|NA|TRBJ2-2
TGTGCCAGCAGCTTACTAGGGGGATCGGACACCGGGGAGCTGTTTTTT
CASSLLGGSDTGELFF
>NA|TRBV6-1|14|NA|TRBJ1-1
TGTGCCAGCAGTGAAAAGGCGGTGAACACTGAAGCTTTCTTT
CASSEKAVNTEAFF
>TRBD2|TRBV7-2|14|NA|TRBJ2-1
TGTGCCAGCAGCTTGCTAGCGGGAGTATATGAGCAGTTCTTC
CASSLLAGVYEQFF
>NA|TRBV9|14|once|TRBJ2-7
TGTGCCAGCAGCCCGGGGAGTAGTGTCGACGAGCAGTACTTC
CASSPGSSVDEQYF
>TRBD1|TRBV13|16|NA|TRBJ2-3
TGTGCCAGCAGCTTAGTGGACAGGGGAGGCACAGATACGCAGTATTTT
CASSLVDRGGTDTQYF
>NA|TRBV6-1|13|NA|TRBJ1-5
TGTGCCACCGGGGGGGGCGCGAATCAGCCCCAGCATTTT
CATGGGANQPQHF
>TRBD2|TRBV5-6|17|NA|TRBJ2-2
TGTGCCAGCAGCCCGGGACTAGCGCGAACGAACACCGGGGAGCTGTTTTTT
CASSPGLARTNTGELFF
>TRBD1|TRBV27|14|NA|TRBJ1-1
TGTGCCAGCAGTCCAATGACAGGGATCACTGAAGCTTTCTTT
CASSPMTGITEAFF
>TRBD1|TRBV29-1|14|NA|TRBJ1-4
TGCAGCGTTGAGGTGGGGACAGGGTTCAGAAAACTGTTTTTT
CSVEVGTGFRKLFF
>TRBD1|TRBV9|15|NA|TRBJ1-5
TGTGCCAGCAGCTTTGGACAGGGCGAGGGACAGCCCCAGCATTTT
CASSFGQGEGQPQHF
>TRBD1|TRBV15|16|NA|TRBJ1-3
TGTGCCACCAGCGGACAGGGTGAGATGAAGGGAAACACCATATATTTT
CATSGQGEMKGNTIYF
>NA|TRBV30|13|NA|TRBJ1-1
TGTGCCTGGAGGAGAAACCTTTTCACTGAAGCTTTCTTT
CAWRRNLFTEAFF
>NA|TRBV7-9|13|NA|TRBJ1-1
TGTGCCAGCAGCTTACAGTACAACACTGAAGCTTTCTTT
CASSLQYNTEAFF
>NA|TRBV7-8|12|NA|TRBJ1-1
TGTGCCAGCAGCCTCTCGGTCACTGAAGCTTTCTTT
CASSLSVTEAFF
>TRBD2|TRBV6-1|15|once|TRBJ2-1
TGTGCCAGCAGTGAACTCGGACTAGCGAACAATGAGCAGTTCTTC
CASSELGLANNEQFF
>NA|TRBV27|13|NA|TRBJ1-1
TGTGCCAGCAGTTTTATGTCAGGCACTGAAGCTTTCTTT
CASSFMSGTEAFF
>TRBD1|TRBV9|16|once|TRBJ1-5
TGTGCCAGCAGCCCCGGATCCGGGACAGGGATTCAGCCCCAGCATTTT
CASSPGSGTGIQPQHF
>TRBD2|TRBV28|18|NA|TRBJ2-7
TGTGCCAGCATTGAGGGATGGGGACTAGCGGGAACCCTTTCCGAGCAGTACTTC
CASIEGWGLAGTLSEQYF
>TRBD2|TRBV29-1|17|NA|TRBJ2-5
TGCAGCGTTGATCTGTGGGGTAGCGGGAGGGCGGGGGAGACCCAGTACTTC
CSVDLWGSGRAGETQYF
>NA|TRBV11-3|12|NA|TRBJ2-1
TGTGCCAGCAGCTTAACGGTCAATGAGCAGTTCTTC
CASSLTVNEQFF
>TRBD2|TRBV7-2|17|NA|TRBJ2-1
TGTGCCAGCAGCTTAGTGGCGGGAGGGATTAACTACAATGAGCAGTTCTTC
CASSLVAGGINYNEQFF
>TRBD1|TRBV28|16|NA|TRBJ2-5
TGTGCCAGCAGACTCAGGGACAGGGAGATTCAAGAGACCCAGTACTTC
CASRLRDREIQETQYF
>NA|TRBV9|14|NA|TRBJ1-1
TGTGCCAGCAGCGTTGGCTCCCTGGCCACTGAAGCTTTCTTT
CASSVGSLATEAFF
>TRBD2|TRBV30|16|NA|TRBJ2-7
TGTGCCTGGAGTCAGACTTGGGCGGGAGTAGGGTACGAGCAGTACTTC
CAWSQTWAGVGYEQYF
>TRBD2|TRBV9|13|NA|TRBJ2-1
TGTGCCAGCAGCGCCGGGACTAGTATTGAGCAGTTCTTC
CASSAGTSIEQFF